Shown below are 19 T cell receptor beta chains from a single sample sequenced in a study of T cell responses to AZD1222 COVID-19 vaccine (dated by TCRdb to the early 2020s). Library preparation was by the immunoSEQ multiplex PCR assay. Drawn from immuneACCESS, this table holds only the in-frame rearrangements with V and J called that TCRdb kept. Clones are partly lost; checked studies trace under half to an unresolved V gene and leave the rest unexplained. The sample records 120,000 or so clones, 81% of which are singletons. Around 4.6% of the sample is held by the ten biggest clonotypes. What this sample's time point label stands for: baseline before first vaccination. This material consisted of peripheral blood, taken on day 0 of AZD1222 vaccination. These receptors originate from an adult in good health.

This chain connects TRBV6-5 to TRBJ1-2; 8 bases are shared with TRBD1. The germline gives CDR1 MNHEY, CDR2 SVGAGI. The CDR3 loop spans 14 amino acids. Trimming removed 6 bases from V and 4 bases from J; junction bases left unmatched: 7. The CDR3 DNA reads as TGTGCCAGCAGGGGCCTAACAGGGGGCTATGGCTACACCTTC. Protein: CASRGLTGGYGYTF.

The gene calls are TRBV4-3 and TRBJ1-2, with D unclear. The CDR3 consists of 14 residues. Germline CDR1 reads LGHNA; CDR2 reads YSLEER. V was clipped by 0 bases and J by 9 bases, with 14 bases between them. CDR3 region: CASSQDVSPRRYTF. In nucleotides, the CDR3 is TGCGCCAGCAGCCAAGATGTGAGCCCGCGTCGCTACACCTTC.

This chain connects TRBV4-3 to TRBJ1-4; no clear D. This CDR3 is 12 amino acids long. V gave up 1 base and J gave up 3 bases, with 0 bases separating them. Germline V CDR1 and CDR2: LGHNA, YSLEER. DNA for the CDR3: TGCGCCAGCAGCCAAGCTAATGAAAAACTGTTTTTT. Amino acid sequence: CASSQANEKLFF.

This clone was seen only a few times. J is TRBJ1-3 and V is TRBV4-1, with 7 bases fitting TRBD1. The J segment lost 0 bases and the V segment lost 0 bases, leaving 8 bases of the junction unmatched. The CDR3 contains 18 residues. CDR1 is MGHRA, CDR2 YSYEKL, per germline. As DNA, the CDR3 is TGCGCCAGCAGCCAAGACGAGAGGGGGCTAAGCTCTGGAAACACCATATATTTT. This gives the protein CASSQDERGLSSGNTIYF.

Relative to its sample, this clone is medium-sized. The same CDR3 arises from other DNA sequences in this sample as well. This sequence joins TRBV30 and TRBJ1-3; D might be TRBD1 (6 bases). Germline-derived CDR1 and CDR2 are GTSNPN and SVGIG (reference sequence). The length of the CDR3 is 14 residues. The ends were cut back, 4 bases at V and 0 bases at J, with 10 bases in the middle. The CDR3 is CAWNRVGSGNTIYF. The CDR3 DNA follows: TGTGCCTGGAACAGGGTGGGCTCTGGAAACACCATATATTTT.

This chain joins TRBV27 and TRBJ2-7; 11 bases map to TRBD2. This CDR3 region has 15 residues. CDR1 and CDR2 from the germline V gene are MNHEY and SMNVEV (reference sequence). V was clipped by 6 bases and J by 3 bases; unmatched bases: 7. The CDR3 coding sequence is TGTGCCAGCAGCCCGACTAGCGGGGCTTACTACGAGCAGTACTTC. Translating gives CASSPTSGAYYEQYF.

The V and J genes are TRBV24-1 and TRBJ1-3; D is unclear. Germline CDR1 KGHDR, CDR2 SFDVKD. V lost 5 bases to trimming and J lost 0 bases, with 4 bases between them. CDR3 length: 13 residues. The CDR3 region has the DNA TGTGCCACCAGTGGAGACTCTGGAAACACCATATATTTT. Protein product: CATSGDSGNTIYF.

The V call is TRBV7-9, the J call TRBJ1-1, with D hard to call. CDR1 is SEHNR, CDR2 FQNEAQ, per germline (reference sequence). Trimming removed 3 bases at V and 3 bases at J, with 5 bases between. The length of the CDR3 is 12 residues. The CDR3 DNA follows: TGTGCCAGCAGCTTCGGGGACACTGAAGCTTTCTTT. Its protein is CASSFGDTEAFF.

V usage is TRBV7-2 and J usage is TRBJ1-2, with D uncertain. This CDR3 spans 14 amino acids. The germline V and J ends were trimmed by 2 bases and 6 bases, with 13 bases remaining between them. Germline V gene data show CDR1 as SGHTA and CDR2 as FQGNSA. Here the CDR3 reads CASSLQAPGHGYTF. As DNA, the CDR3 is TGTGCCAGCAGCTTACAGGCCCCAGGTCATGGCTACACCTTC. Together with reference TRBV7-2 and TRBJ1-2, the CDR3 gives the full variable domain: GAGVSQSPSNKVTEKGKDVELRCDPISGHTALYWYRQSLGQGLEFLIYFQGNSAPDKSGLPSDRFSAERTGGSVSTLTIQRTQQEDSAVYLCASSLQAPGHGYTFGSGTRLTVV.

V gene TRBV30 combines with J gene TRBJ1-1; 7 bases align to TRBD1. Germline trimming cut 1 base from V and 5 bases from J; bases unmatched to any gene: 13. Germline-derived CDR1 and CDR2 are GTSNPN and SVGIG (reference sequence). This CDR3 is built from 16 residues. Here the CDR3 reads CAWSALRGGGGTEAFF. The CDR3 bases are TGTGCCTGGAGTGCCCTCAGGGGGGGAGGTGGGACTGAAGCTTTCTTT. The full variable domain, in which reference TRBV30 and TRBJ1-1 provide the parts outside the CDR3, is SQTIHQWPATLVQPVGSPLSLECTVEGTSNPNLYWYRQAAGRGLQLLFYSVGIGQISSEVPQNLSASRPQDRQFILSSKKLLLSDSGFYLCAWSALRGGGGTEAFFGQGTRLTVV.

V and J are TRBV7-2 and TRBJ1-3; no reliable D call. The germline gives CDR1 SGHTA, CDR2 FQGNSA. Between the trimmed V and J ends, which lost 4 bases and 2 bases, there was a span of 9 bases. This CDR3 spans 14 amino acids. CDR3 nucleotide sequence: TGTGCCAGCAGCTCCTCCCATACTGGAAACACCATATATTTT. Translated: CASSSSHTGNTIYF.

The CDR3 region is CASTNPGSLFYGYTF. The DNA for the CDR3 is TGTGCCAGTACTAACCCCGGGTCTCTATTCTATGGCTACACCTTC. The V and J genes are TRBV19 and TRBJ1-2; D is undetermined. V was clipped by 7 bases and J by 4 bases, with 19 bases between them. Germline V gene data show CDR1 as LNHDA and CDR2 as SQIVND (reference sequence). The CDR3 is made up of 15 amino acids. The whole variable domain, remainder taken from reference TRBV19 and TRBJ1-2, is DGGITQSPKYLFRKEGQNVTLSCEQNLNHDAMYWYRQDPGQGLRLIYYSQIVNDFQKGDIAEGYSVSREKKESFPLTVTSAQKNPTAFYLCASTNPGSLFYGYTFGSGTRLTVV.

The rearrangement joins TRBV5-8 to TRBJ1-5; unclear D gene. With 0 bases removed from V and 6 bases from J, the gap between germline ends came to 10 bases. The CDR3 contains 14 residues. The V gene's germline CDR1 is SGHTS and CDR2 YDEGEE. DNA of the CDR3: TGTGCCAGCAGCTTGGGAGGGAATTCTCAGCCCCAGCATTTT. This encodes CASSLGGNSQPQHF.

V and J are TRBV2 and TRBJ1-6, with 7 bases lining up with TRBD1. The CDR3 consists of 14 residues. The germline CDR1 and CDR2 sequences are SNHLY and FYNNEI. The junction had 6 bases not matched to a gene; V was cut back by 6 bases and J by 7 bases. CDR3 loop: CASRQQGNNSPLHF. In DNA, the CDR3 is TGTGCCAGCAGACAACAGGGGAACAATTCACCCCTCCACTTT.

V gene TRBV28 combines with J gene TRBJ1-3, with no clear D. Trimming took 5 bases from V and 2 from J, leaving 10 bases between them. The germline CDR1 and CDR2 sequences are MDHEN and SYDVKM. This CDR3 contains 14 residues. The CDR3 region is CASSVVGTGNTIYF. CDR3 nucleotides: TGTGCCAGCAGTGTCGTGGGGACTGGAAACACCATATATTTT. Looking up the rest from reference TRBV28 and TRBJ1-3 gives the full variable domain: DVKVTQSSRYLVKRTGEKVFLECVQDMDHENMFWYRQDPGLGLRLIYFSYDVKMKEKGDIPEGYSVSREKKERFSLILESASTNQTSMYLCASSVVGTGNTIYFGEGSWLTVV.

This clone showed up just once. The chain couples TRBV27 to TRBJ2-7, with 7 bases identical to TRBD2. The V and J ends lost 0 bases and 4 bases, in that order; junction bases with no gene match: 6. The CDR3 totals 15 residues. Germline CDR1 and CDR2: MNHEY and SMNVEV (reference sequence). CDR3 sequence reads: CASSLSAGEIYEQYF. Written as DNA, the CDR3 is TGTGCCAGCAGTTTATCGGCGGGAGAGATTTACGAGCAGTACTTC.

The genes are TRBV2 and TRBJ1-5; D is perhaps TRBD1 (6 bases). The germline V gene has CDR1 SNHLY and CDR2 FYNNEI. Between the trimmed V and J ends, which lost 5 bases and 4 bases, there was a span of 12 bases. The CDR3 runs 14 residues. The CDR3 loop is CASSTGTRNQPQHF. Written as DNA, the CDR3 is TGTGCCAGCAGTACCGGGACACGAAATCAGCCCCAGCATTTT.

V and J are TRBV7-9 and TRBJ1-1; no firm D call. The V and J ends lost 2 bases and 2 bases respectively, with 6 bases between them. CDR1 and CDR2 (germline): SEHNR, FQNEAQ (reference sequence). The CDR3 consists of 13 residues. The DNA of the CDR3 is TGTGCCAGCAGCTTATATGCCAACACTGAAGCTTTCTTT. This codes for CASSLYANTEAFF.

The chain is built from TRBV6-5 and TRBJ1-5, with TRBD1 matching over 9 bases. J lost 7 bases, V lost 0 bases, and 4 bases had no gene match. CDR3 length: 15 amino acids. Germline loops: CDR1 MNHEY, CDR2 SVGAGI. The CDR3 DNA is TGTGCCAGCAGTTACTCCCGGACAGGGGACCAGCCCCAGCATTTT. Translation gives CASSYSRTGDQPQHF.